These 12 T cell receptor beta chains came from one sample sequenced in a study of shared clonotypes between healthy human individuals. Here immunoSEQ multiplex PCR was the method, and the copy in TCRdb shows in-frame clones only, minus some. The sample contains roughly 2,000,000 clones, around 93% of which appear only once. In the naive CD8 group, cells lacked CD45RO and were positively selected for CCR7, so terminally differentiated effector memory CD45RA+ cells were left out. Material: naive CD8+ T cells from PBMCs. These TCRs come from a man younger than 35 in good health. Some clones in this sample may be carry-over from other donors' samples.

Worth noting for this clone: The sample contains more than one DNA sequence encoding this CDR3. The J gene is TRBJ2-3, the V gene TRBV5-6; D call uncertain. The ends were cut back, 0 bases at V and 4 bases at J, with 3 bases in the middle. Germline lookup yields CDR1 SGHDT and CDR2 YYEEEE. This CDR3 has 12 residues. CDR3 coding DNA: TGTGCCAGCAGCTTGGCCCCAGATACGCAGTATTTT. This codes for CASSLAPDTQYF.

This rearrangement joins TRBV10-3 to TRBJ1-1; D is undetermined. The V and J ends lost 0 bases and 7 bases respectively, with 6 bases between them. CDR1 is ENHRY, CDR2 SYGVKD, per germline. This CDR3 has 12 residues. In DNA, the CDR3 is TGTGCCATCAGTGAGTCGGCAGTTGAAGCTTTCTTT. Its translation is CAISESAVEAFF.

The CDR3 protein is CASGYGLYEQYF. The CDR3 bases are TGTGCTAGTGGTTATGGACTCTACGAGCAGTACTTC. The rearrangement links TRBV12-5 to TRBJ2-7, with TRBD2 as a possible D gene (5 bases). Germline assignment: CDR1 LGHNT and CDR2 FRNRAP. This CDR3 has 12 residues. Trimming shortened V by 4 bases and J by 3 bases, and 7 bases separated the two germline ends.

This clone was recorded once. The chain employs TRBV6-4 and TRBJ2-1; D is uncertain. Germline CDR1 MRHNA, CDR2 SNTAGT. V lost 0 bases to trimming and J lost 9 bases, with 12 bases between them. The CDR3 runs 14 residues. The CDR3 protein is CASSDSIASSEQFF. The CDR3 region has the DNA TGTGCCAGCAGTGACTCGATCGCAAGTAGTGAGCAGTTCTTC.

The chain combines TRBV7-3 with TRBJ1-2; perhaps TRBD1 as D (5 bases). Germline lookup yields CDR1 SGHTA and CDR2 FQGTGA. Deletions cut 4 bases from V and 6 bases from J, with 12 bases between. This CDR3 has 13 residues. The chain's CDR3 is CASSWGLGDGYTF. CDR3 in DNA: TGTGCCAGCAGCTGGGGGTTAGGCGATGGCTACACCTTC.

The chain links TRBV27 to TRBJ1-2; 8 bases map to TRBD1. This CDR3 spans 15 amino acids. The V segment lost 1 base and the J segment 6 bases; nucleotides outside the gene matches: 7. Germline V gives CDR1 MNHEY, CDR2 SMNVEV (reference sequence). The CDR3 DNA reads as TGTGCCAGCAGTTTATACCGGACAGGGAACCATGGCTACACCTTC. Its translation is CASSLYRTGNHGYTF.

The chain couples TRBV28 to TRBJ1-1; the D gene is possibly TRBD1 (6 bases). Trimming pared 7 bases from V and 1 base from J, leaving 13 bases between. The germline CDR1 and CDR2 sequences are MDHEN and SYDVKM. The CDR3 extends over 14 amino acids. CDR3 sequence: CASMLGGGNTEAFF. Here the CDR3 DNA reads TGTGCCAGCATGCTAGGGGGGGGGAACACTGAAGCTTTCTTT. Complete variable domain (other parts from reference TRBV28 and TRBJ1-1): DVKVTQSSRYLVKRTGEKVFLECVQDMDHENMFWYRQDPGLGLRLIYFSYDVKMKEKGDIPEGYSVSREKKERFSLILESASTNQTSMYLCASMLGGGNTEAFFGQGTRLTVV.

This clone showed up just once. This chain links TRBV27 with TRBJ1-2; 7 nucleotides match TRBD1. CDR3 size: 15 residues. The V gene end was trimmed by 5 bases and the J gene end by 1 base; junction bases not matched to a gene: 7. Germline values: CDR1 MNHEY, CDR2 SMNVEV (reference sequence). Here the CDR3 reads CASSTRDSLNYGYTF. In nucleotides, the CDR3 is TGTGCCAGCAGTACCCGGGACAGCCTTAACTATGGCTACACCTTC.

The gene calls are TRBV9 and TRBJ2-7; possibly TRBD1 for D (5 bases). V gave up 0 bases and J gave up 9 bases, with 16 bases separating them. CDR1 and CDR2 (germline): SGDLS, YYNGEE. This CDR3 comprises 14 residues. The DNA for the CDR3 is TGTGCCAGCAGCGTAGGGAGTAACCCAAGGGGGCAGTACTTC. Protein: CASSVGSNPRGQYF.

This chain links TRBV7-9 with TRBJ2-7, with D perhaps TRBD2 (6 bases). The CDR3 has 15 residues. V was clipped by 5 bases and J by 2 bases, with 16 bases between them. The germline gives CDR1 SEHNR, CDR2 FQNEAQ (reference sequence). The CDR3 here is CASSPTGVLTYEQYF. CDR3 in DNA: TGTGCCAGCAGCCCGACGGGGGTTCTGACCTACGAGCAGTACTTC.

The chain has TRBV7-9 and TRBJ2-2; 8 bases agree with TRBD1. V lost 6 bases and J lost 7; bases outside the gene matches: 4. The CDR3 consists of 13 residues. CDR1 is SEHNR, CDR2 FQNEAQ, per germline (reference sequence). CDR3 DNA: TGTGCCAGCAGATACGACAGGGGCGGGGAGCTGTTTTTT. Protein product: CASRYDRGGELFF.

The rearrangement uses TRBV7-2 and TRBJ2-1, with unresolved D. This CDR3 has 14 residues. The germline V gene encodes CDR1 SGHTA and CDR2 FQGNSA. Trimming took off 2 bases at V and 6 bases at J, with 11 bases between the two ends. Written as DNA, the CDR3 is TGTGCCAGCAGCTTATGGGGTGCTGGCAATGAGCAGTTCTTC. Amino acids: CASSLWGAGNEQFF.